These 20 T cell receptor beta chains originate from one sample sequenced in a study of CD8 T cells in ankylosing spondylitis. TCRdb reanalysed the 5' RACE reads using MiXCR and keeps one entry per CDR3 protein. The sample lists approximately 200,000 distinct CDR3 sequences, roughly 13% occurring once. The specimen sequenced was blood, either unsorted or a sorted T cell fraction (not recorded which). These receptor sequences come from a male donor with ankylosing spondylitis or in good health (not recorded which).

This clonotype appeared a few times. The CDR3 here is CAWRIAGGRYEQYF. The CDR3 bases are TGTGCCTGGAGGATAGCGGGGGGGCGTTACGAGCAGTACTTC. The V gene is TRBV30, the J gene TRBJ2-7, with 11 bases aligning to TRBD2. This CDR3 comprises 14 residues. CDR1 and CDR2 from the germline V gene are GTSNPN and SVGIG (reference sequence). The V gene end was trimmed by 3 bases and the J gene end by 4 bases; junction bases not matched to a gene: 5.

The chain uses TRBV6-1 and TRBJ2-7; 8 bases line up with TRBD1. The CDR3 runs to 17 residues. The germline V gene encodes CDR1 MNHNS and CDR2 SASEGT. V shed 8 bases, J shed 0 bases, and the junction held 15 bases outside the gene matches. CDR3 loop: CASANPEDRVSSYEQYF. The CDR3, as DNA: TGTGCCAGCGCCAACCCGGAGGACAGGGTAAGCTCCTACGAGCAGTACTTC.

The rearrangement joins TRBV10-3 to TRBJ2-1; TRBD2 aligns across 7 bases. CDR1 is ENHRY, CDR2 SYGVKD, per germline. V lost 3 bases and J lost 9; bases outside the gene matches: 8. The CDR3 loop spans 14 amino acids. Here the CDR3 reads CAISEGSGPAEQFF. CDR3 coding DNA: TGTGCCATCAGTGAAGGTAGCGGGCCTGCTGAGCAGTTCTTC.

The rearrangement links TRBV4-1 to TRBJ2-1; D is perhaps TRBD1 or TRBD2 (6 bases each). Per germline, CDR1 MGHRA and CDR2 YSYEKL. CDR3 length: 17 residues. The V end was cut by 4 bases, the J end by 3 bases, with 19 bases between. The CDR3 nucleotides are TGCGCCAGCAGCCTCATGTCACCGGGGGCGATCTACAATGAGCAGTTCTTC. Translating gives CASSLMSPGAIYNEQFF.

This clonotype was seen only a few times. V and J are TRBV27 and TRBJ2-1; 14 bases line up with TRBD2. Trimming removed 0 bases from V and 3 bases from J; junction bases left unmatched: 4. Germline CDR1 and CDR2: MNHEY and SMNVEV (reference sequence). The CDR3 consists of 18 residues. CDR3 nucleotides: TGTGCCAGCAGTTTATCCGGGACTAGCGGGGGTGTCTACAATGAGCAGTTCTTC. Protein product: CASSLSGTSGGVYNEQFF.

The sample holds a few counts of this clonotype. The rearrangement joins TRBV7-8 to TRBJ1-2; D uncertain. CDR1 and CDR2 (germline): SGHVS, FQNEAQ. The CDR3 extends over 16 amino acids. The ends were cut back, 2 bases at V and 6 bases at J, with 19 bases in the middle. The DNA of the CDR3 is TGTGCCAGCAGCTTAAAGCCGGCAGCGGGCCTGGATGGCTACACCTTC. Translated, it gives CASSLKPAAGLDGYTF.

The sample holds a few counts of this clonotype. V gene TRBV2 combines with J gene TRBJ2-3; D perhaps matches TRBD1 (6 bases). Trimming pared 7 bases from V and 4 bases from J, leaving 9 bases between. Germline lookup yields CDR1 SNHLY and CDR2 FYNNEI. This CDR3 contains 12 residues. The CDR3 DNA reads as TGTGCCAGCATGGGGGCCGCAGATACGCAGTATTTT. It yields the protein CASMGAADTQYF.

The sample holds a few counts of this clonotype. The CDR3 bases are TGCAGCGCTTCAGGGTCGCTACTCCACACCTTC. The encoded protein is CSASGSLLHTF. The rearrangement links TRBV29-1 to TRBJ1-2; maybe TRBD1 (5 bases). The CDR3 is 11 amino acids. V lost 7 bases and J 12 bases, leaving 18 bases between the germline ends. The germline V gene encodes CDR1 SQVTM and CDR2 ANQGSEA.

This clonotype was counted between two and nine times. V is TRBV7-9 and J is TRBJ2-1, with 7 nucleotides matching TRBD1. V shed 5 bases and J 6 bases; nucleotides not matched to a gene: 10. Germline V gives CDR1 SEHNR, CDR2 FQNEAQ (reference sequence). The CDR3 contains 15 residues. CDR3 in amino acids: CASSPRGPLFNEQFF. The CDR3, as DNA: TGTGCCAGCAGCCCGAGGGGGCCGTTGTTCAATGAGCAGTTCTTC.

V is TRBV14 and J is TRBJ2-7; TRBD1 agrees at 7 bases. The CDR3 totals 13 residues. Germline-derived CDR1 and CDR2 are SGHDN and FVKESK. The V segment lost 6 bases and the J segment 5 bases; nucleotides outside the gene matches: 7. CDR3 nucleotides: TGTGCCAGCAGGAGACAGGGTACCCACGAGCAGTACTTC. This translates into CASRRQGTHEQYF.

This clonotype was recorded a few times. This rearrangement joins TRBV12-3 or TRBV12-4 to TRBJ1-4; 8 bases match TRBD1. Trimming cost V 4 bases and J 7 bases; bases outside gene matches: 5. The CDR3 runs to 14 residues. CDR3 DNA sequence: TGTGCCAGCAGTTCAGGGGGCGCGGTTGAAAAACTGTTTTTT. Amino acids: CASSSGGAVEKLFF.

The gene calls are TRBV27 and TRBJ1-5; D call uncertain. V lost 5 bases to trimming and J lost 0 bases, with 8 bases between them. There are 14 residues in the CDR3. CDR1 and CDR2 (germline): MNHEY, SMNVEV (reference sequence). CDR3 nucleotides: TGTGCCAGCAGTATGGAGATTAGCAATCAGCCCCAGCATTTT. It encodes CASSMEISNQPQHF.

Many counts were recorded for this clonotype. The chain links TRBV7-9 to TRBJ2-5; possibly TRBD2 for D (6 bases). Germline CDR1 SEHNR, CDR2 FQNEAQ (reference sequence). This CDR3 has 15 residues. Trimming cost V 0 bases and J 3 bases, with 11 bases left between them. CDR3 bases: TGTGCCAGCAGCTTAGCCAGGGAGGTCAAAGAGACCCAGTACTTC. Translating it yields CASSLAREVKETQYF.

The sample holds a few counts of this clonotype. CDR3 region: CASSPMDSSYGYTF. The CDR3, as DNA: TGTGCCAGCAGCCCGATGGACAGCTCCTATGGCTACACCTTC. The chain has TRBV7-2 and TRBJ1-2, with D maybe TRBD1 (6 bases). Germline V gene lookup returns CDR1 SGHTA and CDR2 FQGNSA. V lost 5 bases, J lost 4 bases, and 14 bases lay in between. This CDR3 region has 14 residues.

This chain uses TRBV30 with TRBJ1-1; a weak D match, TRBD1 (5 bases). CDR3 length: 11 amino acids. The germline CDR1 and CDR2 sequences are GTSNPN and SVGIG (reference sequence). Trimming removed 8 bases at V and 0 bases at J, with 7 bases between. CDR3 DNA: TGTGCCGTACAGGTGAACACTGAAGCTTTCTTT. Translated, it gives CAVQVNTEAFF.

The V gene is TRBV4-1, the J gene TRBJ1-3; D might be TRBD1 (5 bases). V was cut by 0 bases and J by 4 bases, with 10 bases left in between. The CDR3 has 15 residues. Germline V lookup: CDR1 MGHRA, CDR2 YSYEKL. In DNA form, the CDR3 reads TGCGCCAGCAGCCAAGATAAGGGGTCCGGAAACACCATATATTTT. Residues: CASSQDKGSGNTIYF.

This clonotype was seen many times. The rearrangement links TRBV29-1 to TRBJ2-5; a possible D gene is TRBD2 (5 bases). Germline CDR1 reads SQVTM; CDR2 reads ANQGSEA. Trimming took 4 bases from V and 13 from J, leaving 19 bases between them. This CDR3 spans 12 amino acids. The CDR3: CSVGVSSLEGYF. Written as DNA, the CDR3 is TGCAGCGTTGGAGTCTCGTCTCTTGAGGGGTACTTC.

This clonotype has just a few counts. This rearrangement joins TRBV6-2 or TRBV6-3 to TRBJ2-3, with unresolved D. This CDR3 is 15 amino acids long. The germline gives CDR1 MNHEY, CDR2 SVGEGT. Trimming left V 2 bases short and J 4 bases short, with 13 bases between. The CDR3 DNA reads as TGTGCCAGCAGTTACGGGCGGCCCGTGGCAGATACGCAGTATTTT. Residues: CASSYGRPVADTQYF.

This clonotype was seen only a few times. The chain is built from TRBV7-7 and TRBJ2-1; TRBD2 matches at 13 bases. The CDR3 totals 17 residues. V lost 5 bases to trimming and J lost 6 bases; unmatched junction nucleotides: 10. Germline assignment: CDR1 SSHAT and CDR2 FNYEAQ (reference sequence). The CDR3 DNA reads as TGTGCCAGCAGCCCTCTCACGACTAGCGGGAGGTTCAATGAGCAGTTCTTC. It codes for CASSPLTTSGRFNEQFF.

This clonotype was picked up many times. J is TRBJ2-7 and V is TRBV10-3; TRBD1 matches 8 bases. Trimming took 0 bases from V and 0 from J; bases not matched to a gene: 13. This CDR3 comprises 19 residues. Germline-derived CDR1 and CDR2 are ENHRY and SYGVKD. The CDR3 DNA sequence: TGTGCCATCAGTGAGTCCACAACCCCGGGACAGGAGTACTCCTACGAGCAGTACTTC. Translating gives CAISESTTPGQEYSYEQYF.